This TCR beta chain comes out of a study of blood T cell repertoires in COVID-19. The protocol was immunoSEQ multiplex PCR, while the TCRdb copy is restricted to in-frame clones and leaves out a portion. This table holds more than 20,000 clones, 73% found once. The CDR3 totals 14 residues. V lost 5 bases, J lost 1 base, and 11 bases lay in between. The germline gives CDR1 SGHTA, CDR2 FQGNSA. The source material was peripheral blood. This chain uses TRBV7-2 with TRBJ1-2; D may be TRBD1 (5 bases). The sequence was collected from a human donor in a cohort sampled during active or convalescent COVID-19. The chain's CDR3 is CASSPSGGNYGYTF. The CDR3 region has the DNA TGTGCCAGCAGCCCCTCCGGGGGTAACTATGGCTACACCTTC.